This TCR beta chain was recovered during a study of blood T cell repertoires in COVID-19 (dated by TCRdb to 2018 to 2021). Turning to the overall study: Samples covering the acute and convalescent phases of COVID-19 were provided by collaborators in the United States, Italy and Spain. The prospective study material was composed of cDNA or gDNA derived from T cells, B-cell-depleted T cells, or PBMCs. The dataset comprised deeply sampled blood TCRbeta repertoires from subjects exposed to, actively infected with, or recovered from COVID-19. The repertoires were made available in a free public database intended to serve as a resource for research on the immune response to SARS-CoV-2. The samples were drawn from the first 160 participants of the ongoing ImmuneRACE study and from 1,254 subjects provided by 6 global collaborators. Nearly every sample came with metadata listing a de-identified subject ID, COVID-19 status, age in years and sex. Where available, HLA class I and class II types were taken from metadata supplied by the sample provider and were not determined by assay-based typing.

In the germline V gene, CDR1 corresponds to SNHLY and CDR2 to FYNNEI. The CDR3 goes from the cysteine to the phenylalanine over 14 residues. This entry keeps only the CDR3 DNA: 42 bases, framed from base 1. From V the trimming removes 8 bases and from J it removes 0 bases, while the gene matches leave 4 bases of the junction unaccounted for. In the prospective study, participants were about 18 to 100 years old, resided in about two dozen geographic areas of the United States, and were enrolled through a virtual design. Cohort assignment in the prospective study relied on participant-reported clinical history from a screening survey and a study questionnaire. Exposed participants had been in contact, within 2 weeks of entering the study, with a person who had a PCR-confirmed or clinician-diagnosed case of COVID-19. Mobile phlebotomists in the prospective study collected whole blood, serum and a nasopharyngeal or oropharyngeal swab from every participant. Prospective study participants could optionally give additional blood draws and questionnaires over an approximately two-month period. Blood samples from the prospective study were shipped frozen or at room temperature prior to DNA extraction.

TCRbeta CDR3 regions were amplified from genomic DNA by means of the immunoSEQ Assay, a bias-controlled multiplex PCR. The authors' pipeline ran thus. The number of nucleated cells in each sample was estimated from the amplification of reference gene primers within the assay. Sequence reads were collapsed and filtered to measure the absolute abundance of every unique TCRbeta CDR3 rearrangement. For each sample, productive Simpson clonality was calculated as the square root of Simpson's diversity index over productive rearrangements. TCRdb holds this immuneACCESS table with in-frame rearrangements only. Some clones are missing; in checked studies, unresolved V genes explain under half, and the rest has no known cause. For V, J and clone size, that table is used; D and trimming come from the DNA. For this sample there are a few hundred thousand clones; about 88% appear just once. The ten largest clones add up to about 6.9% of the sample.

General study outcomes and caveats: Clinical and demographic metadata were provided uncurated, with the amount varying by source and participant.

This clone was found a few times. The antigen this receptor binds is unknown. The input lacks base qualities; no much larger clone sits a single base away. The source is a woman between 45 and 60 years old who had been exposed to COVID-19. The sequenced sample was PBMCs or T cells enriched from blood (not recorded which). The sequence links TRBV2 to TRBJ2-1; TRBD2 fits 7 bases in the junction. The CDR3 reads CASRRDYSYNEQFF. The nucleotide sequence reads as follows: TGTGCCAGCCGTCGGGACTACTCCTACAATGAGCAGTTCTTC. The full variable domain, with segments outside the CDR3 supplied by the reference TRBV2 and TRBJ2-1 proteins, appears as EPEVTQTPSHQVTQMGQEVILRCVPISNHLYFYWYRQILGQKVEFLVSFYNNEISEKSEIFDDQFSVERPDGSNFTLKIRSTKLEDSAMYFCASRRDYSYNEQFFGPGTRLTVL.